The next 29 T cell receptor beta chains were all read from a single sample in a study of cytomegalovirus exposure and HLA in healthy donors. Primers: 60 Vbeta forward and 13 Jbeta reverse. This table comes from immunoSEQ multiplex PCR, and its TCRdb copy is limited to in-frame clones, with some not included. Altogether around 50,000 clones are present, around three fifths being singletons, with the ten largest covering roughly 10%. Material for sequencing was PBMCs. Receptors originate from a human donor in good health.

The V call is TRBV19, the J call TRBJ2-7; D is possibly TRBD2 (5 bases). This CDR3 is built from 15 residues. V dropped 0 bases and J dropped 3 bases, with 12 bases sitting between them. The germline CDR1 and CDR2 sequences are LNHDA and SQIVND (reference sequence). CDR3 DNA sequence: TGTGCCAGTAGTATAGAACCAAACCGGGGCTACGAGCAGTACTTC. Its protein product is CASSIEPNRGYEQYF.

This clone has just a few counts. The chain couples TRBV5-1 to TRBJ1-2; D might be TRBD1 (5 bases). Germline-derived CDR1 and CDR2 are SGHRS and YFSETQ. The CDR3 covers 13 residues. Trimming shortened V by 3 bases and J by 2 bases, and 8 bases separated the two germline ends. The CDR3 DNA reads as TGCGCCAGCAGCTCTTCAGGGAACTATGGCTACACCTTC. Translation gives CASSSSGNYGYTF.

The genes are TRBV5-1 and TRBJ2-5; 10 positions agree with TRBD2. From germline, CDR1 is SGHRS and CDR2 YFSETQ. The V gene end was trimmed by 0 bases and the J gene end by 1 base; junction bases not matched to a gene: 3. The CDR3 totals 16 residues. The CDR3 nucleotides read TGCGCCAGCAGCTTGGTAGCGGGGGGATTCCAAGAGACCCAGTACTTC. This gives the protein CASSLVAGGFQETQYF.

V and J are TRBV28 and TRBJ1-3; the D is unclear. The germline gives CDR1 MDHEN, CDR2 SYDVKM. CDR3 length equals 12 residues. Trimming pared 6 bases from V and 9 bases from J, leaving 12 bases between. CDR3 DNA: TGTGCCAGCAGCACCTTCGGTGCCACCATATATTTT. Protein product: CASSTFGATIYF.

The V call is TRBV18, the J call TRBJ1-2, with 8 nucleotides matching TRBD1. This CDR3 is 20 amino acids long. The trim removed 3 bases at V and 6 bases at J, leaving 24 bases unmatched. Germline V gene sequence: CDR1 KGHSH, CDR2 LQKENI. Here the CDR3 reads CASSPRSFRGTGPGVDGYTF. Written as DNA, the CDR3 is TGTGCCAGCTCACCGCGCTCGTTCAGGGGGACAGGCCCAGGGGTCGATGGCTACACCTTC.

DNA of the CDR3: TGCGCCAGCAGGACTAGCGGGGGGGGTATTGGCAATGAGCAGTTCTTC. Translating gives CASRTSGGGIGNEQFF. This chain joins TRBV10-2 and TRBJ2-1, with 14 bases that match TRBD2. The J segment lost 6 bases and the V segment lost 6 bases, leaving 7 bases of the junction unmatched. The CDR3 runs 16 residues. Germline lookup yields CDR1 WSHSY and CDR2 SAAADI.

The rearrangement links TRBV19 to TRBJ2-4; TRBD1 matches 9 bases. The CDR3 totals 18 residues. Trimming at V came to 5 bases and at J to 3 bases, leaving 14 bases not matched to a gene. Germline CDR1 reads LNHDA; CDR2 reads SQIVND (reference sequence). The CDR3 is CASSVTGGVRIGKNIQYF. The CDR3 DNA follows: TGTGCCAGTAGTGTTACAGGGGGCGTCAGAATAGGCAAAAACATTCAGTACTTC.

This chain links TRBV11-2 with TRBJ1-6; 10 bases are a match to TRBD1. CDR3 length: 13 residues. Germline V CDR1 and CDR2: SGHAT, FQNNGV. Trimming removed 6 bases from V and 13 bases from J; junction bases left unmatched: 6. The CDR3 is CASRGTGVGPLHF. In DNA form, the CDR3 reads TGTGCCAGCAGAGGGACAGGGGTGGGGCCCCTCCACTTT.

CDR3 nucleotide sequence: TGTGCCAGCAGCGGGACAGAAAATAATGAAAAACTGTTTTTT. Translating it yields CASSGTENNEKLFF. The chain couples TRBV7-9 to TRBJ1-4; 7 positions match TRBD1. The germline gives CDR1 SEHNR, CDR2 FQNEAQ (reference sequence). CDR3 length: 14 residues. With V trimmed by 5 bases and J by 4 bases, 4 bases remained unmatched.

This rearrangement joins TRBV19 to TRBJ2-7; a weak D match, TRBD1 (6 bases). The germline V gene encodes CDR1 LNHDA and CDR2 SQIVND (reference sequence). Trimming left V 7 bases short and J 2 bases short, with 15 bases between. The CDR3 sequence is 14 residues long. As DNA, the CDR3 is TGTGCCAGTATGGGGCCAGGGGACCCCTACGAGCAGTACTTC. As protein: CASMGPGDPYEQYF. Full variable domain (rest looked up from reference TRBV19 and TRBJ2-7): DGGITQSPKYLFRKEGQNVTLSCEQNLNHDAMYWYRQDPGQGLRLIYYSQIVNDFQKGDIAEGYSVSREKKESFPLTVTSAQKNPTAFYLCASMGPGDPYEQYFGPGTRLTVT.

This clone was counted between two and nine times. This chain joins TRBV7-2 and TRBJ1-1; TRBD1 agrees at 8 bases. Trimming cost V 4 bases and J 4 bases; bases outside gene matches: 11. The CDR3 runs 16 residues. Germline V gene data show CDR1 as SGHTA and CDR2 as FQGNSA. Written as DNA, the CDR3 is TGTGCCAGCAGCTCCCAGGGACAGGTGGCGACCACTGAAGCTTTCTTT. This gives the protein CASSSQGQVATTEAFF. Variable domain in full (rest from reference TRBV7-2 and TRBJ1-1): GAGVSQSPSNKVTEKGKDVELRCDPISGHTALYWYRQSLGQGLEFLIYFQGNSAPDKSGLPSDRFSAERTGGSVSTLTIQRTQQEDSAVYLCASSSQGQVATTEAFFGQGTRLTVV.

Only a few counts were recorded for this clone. The chain uses TRBV6-1 and TRBJ1-5; 11 bases are shared with TRBD1. Germline V gene sequence: CDR1 MNHNS, CDR2 SASEGT. The CDR3 covers 17 residues. The junction had 4 bases not matched to a gene; V was cut back by 3 bases and J by 0 bases. Here the CDR3 reads CASSDRDRGYSNQPQHF. Written as DNA, the CDR3 is TGTGCCAGCAGTGACCGGGACAGGGGGTATAGCAATCAGCCCCAGCATTTT.

As to this clone: Different DNA sequences within this sample yield the same CDR3. The gene calls are TRBV6-5 and TRBJ2-3, with TRBD2 matching 7 bases. Germline trimming cut 3 bases from V and 0 bases from J; bases unmatched to any gene: 3. CDR1 and CDR2 (germline): MNHEY, SVGAGI. This CDR3 is 15 amino acids long. CDR3 residues: CASSYGGGSTDTQYF. The CDR3 DNA sequence: TGTGCCAGCAGTTATGGCGGGGGAAGCACAGATACGCAGTATTTT.

The chain has TRBV7-8 and TRBJ1-3; no definite D call. The CDR3 sequence is 12 residues long. V lost 5 bases and J 4 bases, leaving 6 bases between the germline ends. From germline, CDR1 is SGHVS and CDR2 FQNEAQ. The chain's CDR3 is CASSPQGNTIYF. DNA for the CDR3: TGTGCCAGCAGCCCCCAGGGAAACACCATATATTTT.

The chain couples TRBV7-2 to TRBJ2-7; 7 nucleotides agree with TRBD2. From germline, CDR1 is SGHTA and CDR2 FQGNSA. The CDR3 spans 15 residues. Losses at the gene ends were 5 bases for V and 1 base for J; bases not matched to a gene: 8. As DNA, the CDR3 is TGTGCCAGCAGCCCCGGGAGGACCACTTCCTACGAGCAGTACTTC. Its translation: CASSPGRTTSYEQYF. Drawing the rest from reference TRBV7-2 and TRBJ2-7, the complete variable domain is GAGVSQSPSNKVTEKGKDVELRCDPISGHTALYWYRQSLGQGLEFLIYFQGNSAPDKSGLPSDRFSAERTGGSVSTLTIQRTQQEDSAVYLCASSPGRTTSYEQYFGPGTRLTVT.

This CDR3 is CASGLVGADSLVGNQPQHF. CDR3 nucleotide sequence: TGTGCTAGTGGTTTAGTGGGGGCGGATTCCCTAGTGGGCAATCAGCCCCAGCATTTT. The chain is built from TRBV12-5 and TRBJ1-5, with a possible D match to TRBD1 (6 bases). Deletions cut 3 bases from V and 2 bases from J, with 23 bases between. The germline CDR1 and CDR2 sequences are LGHNT and FRNRAP. The CDR3 loop spans 19 amino acids.

The J gene is TRBJ2-2, the V gene TRBV10-3; a weak D match, TRBD1 (6 bases). The V end lost 3 bases, the J end lost 4 bases, and 9 bases lay between the germline ends. From germline, CDR1 is ENHRY and CDR2 SYGVKD. The CDR3 has 14 residues. This CDR3 is CAISESTGTGELFF. The CDR3 nucleotides are TGTGCCATCAGTGAATCGACAGGCACCGGGGAGCTGTTTTTT.

V is TRBV5-1 and J is TRBJ1-2; tentative D call: TRBD1 (5 bases). V lost 0 bases to trimming and J lost 7 bases, with 10 bases between them. Germline V gives CDR1 SGHRS, CDR2 YFSETQ. The CDR3 has 13 amino acids. Here the CDR3 DNA reads TGCGCCAGCAGCTTGGGGCAGGGATGTGGCTACACCTTC. It specifies CASSLGQGCGYTF. The full variable domain, rest sourced from reference TRBV5-1 and TRBJ1-2, is KAGVTQTPRYLIKTRGQQVTLSCSPISGHRSVSWYQQTPGQGLQFLFEYFSETQRNKGNFPGRFSGRQFSNSRSEMNVSTLELGDSALYLCASSLGQGCGYTFGSGTRLTVV.

This clone showed up just a few times. The chain joins TRBV4-2 to TRBJ2-2; 10 bases are a match to TRBD1. The CDR3 runs to 22 residues. V gave up 2 bases and J gave up 8 bases; unmatched junction bases: 26. Germline V gene lookup returns CDR1 LGHNA and CDR2 YNFKEQ. CDR3 bases: TGTGCCAGCAGCCAACGACCAGATCGGATTTGGAGGGACAGGGGTATGTTGGGGGAGCTGTTTTTT. It codes for CASSQRPDRIWRDRGMLGELFF.

The chain employs TRBV29-1 and TRBJ2-1, with D possibly TRBD2 on 5 matching bases. V was clipped by 5 bases and J by 0 bases, with 11 bases between them. The CDR3 covers 14 residues. Germline V gives CDR1 SQVTM, CDR2 ANQGSEA. For the CDR3, the DNA is TGCAGCGTTATCCCGGGAAGCTCCTACAATGAGCAGTTCTTC. Protein product: CSVIPGSSYNEQFF.

This clone occurred once. Because the CDR3's place on the DNA is in doubt, the DNA is left out and the CDR3 is given as listed by TCRdb. The chain joins TRBV7-7 to TRBJ1-2. Looked up from germline, CDR1 is SSHAT and CDR2 is FNYEAQ (reference sequence). The CDR3 comprises 17 residues, both ends counted. The CDR3 region is CASSLRVAGGANYGYPF.

The CDR3 DNA sequence: TGTGCCTGGCGGGCGGACAGGTACAATGAGCAGTTCTTC. Translation: CAWRADRYNEQFF. J is TRBJ2-1 and V is TRBV30; 7 nucleotides match TRBD1. The CDR3 length is 13 residues. Trimming cost V 5 bases and J 4 bases; bases outside gene matches: 5. CDR1 and CDR2 (germline): GTSNPN, SVGIG (reference sequence).

V is TRBV7-8 and J is TRBJ2-5; D not certain. The CDR3 consists of 12 residues. V lost 1 base and J 5 bases, leaving 5 bases between the germline ends. Germline assignment: CDR1 SGHVS and CDR2 FQNEAQ. This CDR3 is CASSLDRETQYF. Here the CDR3 DNA reads TGTGCCAGCAGCTTAGATCGTGAGACCCAGTACTTC. The variable domain in full, completed from reference TRBV7-8 and TRBJ2-5, reads GAGVSQSPRYKVAKRGQDVALRCDPISGHVSLFWYQQALGQGPEFLTYFQNEAQLDKSGLPSDRFFAERPEGSVSTLKIQRTQQEDSAVYLCASSLDRETQYFGPGTRLLVL.

In this sample, this clone turned up a few times. This rearrangement joins TRBV9 to TRBJ1-4, with 8 positions matching TRBD1. V was clipped by 0 bases and J by 7 bases; unmatched bases: 5. This CDR3 has 15 residues. Germline CDR1 reads SGDLS; CDR2 reads YYNGEE. CDR3 nucleotide sequence: TGTGCCAGCAGCGTAGGAGACAGGGGAACTGAAAAACTGTTTTTT. Protein sequence: CASSVGDRGTEKLFF.

The chain couples TRBV4-1 to TRBJ2-2; weak D call: TRBD2 (5 bases). The CDR3 extends over 14 amino acids. V gave up 3 bases and J gave up 5 bases, with 10 bases separating them. CDR1 MGHRA and CDR2 YSYEKL come from the germline V gene. CDR3: CASSQITRTGELFF. In DNA form, the CDR3 reads TGCGCCAGCAGCCAGATAACTAGGACCGGGGAGCTGTTTTTT.

The count of this clone is one. V usage is TRBV7-6 and J usage is TRBJ2-1, with 12 bases aligning to TRBD2. The CDR3 sequence is 16 residues long. J was trimmed by 7 bases and V by 1 base; bases with no gene match: 5. CDR1 is SGHVS and CDR2 is FNYEAQ in the germline V gene. CDR3 nucleotides: TGTGCCAGCAGCTTAGTACTAGCGGGGGGTGGGAATGAGCAGTTCTTC. Protein: CASSLVLAGGGNEQFF.

This chain links TRBV5-4 with TRBJ1-3; no definite D call. The length of the CDR3 is 14 residues. The V gene's germline CDR1 is SGHNT and CDR2 YYREEE (reference sequence). Deletions cut 0 bases from V and 4 bases from J, with 8 bases between. CDR3 amino acids: CASSLATSGNTIYF. CDR3 coding DNA: TGTGCCAGCAGCTTGGCTACGTCGGGAAACACCATATATTTT.

This sequence joins TRBV18 and TRBJ2-1, with 7 bases that match TRBD2. The ends lost 2 bases at V and 2 bases at J; junction bases unmatched: 3. CDR1 is KGHSH and CDR2 is LQKENI in the germline V gene. The CDR3 loop spans 15 amino acids. The CDR3 sequence: CASSPNGGTYNEQFF. CDR3 sequence (DNA): TGTGCCAGCTCACCAAACGGGGGGACCTACAATGAGCAGTTCTTC.

This rearrangement joins TRBV5-1 to TRBJ2-3; perhaps TRBD1 as D (5 bases). V was trimmed by 1 base and J by 6 bases, leaving 12 bases between them. CDR1 SGHRS and CDR2 YFSETQ come from the germline V gene. CDR3 length: 14 residues. In nucleotides, the CDR3 is TGCGCCAGCAGCTTGAAAGGGGCATCGGATACGCAGTATTTT. It translates to CASSLKGASDTQYF.